The TCR beta chain under discussion was sequenced for a study of T cells expressing NK-cell markers. TCRdb reprocessed the 5' RACE reads and keeps a single row for each CDR3 protein, giving no DNA. In total, the table holds over 150,000 distinct CDR3 sequences. The CDR3 has 16 residues. The germline V gene has CDR1 LNHNV and CDR2 YYDKDF (reference sequence). The chain combines TRBV15 with TRBJ1-1; lacking DNA, the TRBD1 call made by TCRdb goes unchecked. The sequenced material came from blood T cells: a sorted CD56 or NKG2C T cell subset, CD4+ or CD8+ T cells, or bulk PBMC T cells (not recorded which). The sequence came from a man aged 18-70 years in good health. The CDR3 here is CATSRGEDSIHTEAFF.